This TCR beta chain was profiled in a study of blood T cell repertoires in COVID-19. Across the study: Acute and convalescent COVID-19 samples came from the United States, Italy and Spain. Nucleic acid was either cDNA or gDNA, and it came from T cells, B-cell-depleted T cells, or PBMCs.

The protocol was immunoSEQ multiplex PCR, while the TCRdb copy is restricted to in-frame clones and leaves out a portion. This sample has hundreds of thousands of clones, with roughly 80% found just once. The V gene's germline CDR1 is MRHNA and CDR2 SNTAGT. The V and J ends lost 5 bases and 0 bases, in that order; junction bases with no gene match: 10. The CDR3 length is 17 residues. The chain links TRBV6-4 to TRBJ2-1; TRBD1 agrees at 7 bases. The sequenced material came from peripheral blood. This receptor was taken from a woman aged 70-85 years with acute or convalescent COVID-19. CDR3 sequence reads: CASSLQGQGSSYNEQFF. The CDR3 DNA reads as TGTGCCAGCAGTTTACAGGGGCAAGGAAGCTCCTACAATGAGCAGTTCTTC.